These 5 T cell receptor beta chains were all obtained from the same sample, sequenced in a study of memory B cells and T cells in multiple sclerosis. Only in-frame clones appear in the TCRdb table, and some are missing; sequencing was by immunoSEQ multiplex PCR. The sample lists more than 12,000 clones, roughly three quarters occurring once. Sample: memory (CD45RO+) CD4+ T cells from blood. These receptors came from a human donor with multiple sclerosis.

The chain has TRBV27 and TRBJ1-2; tentative D call: TRBD1 (5 bases). The V gene lost 3 bases and the J gene lost 3 bases, with 11 bases spanning the gap. This CDR3 comprises 14 residues. Germline values: CDR1 MNHEY, CDR2 SMNVEV (reference sequence). The chain's CDR3 is CASSFSGRDYGYTF. The CDR3 bases are TGTGCCAGCAGTTTCTCTGGCAGGGACTATGGCTACACCTTC.

Worth noting for this clone: The sample contains more than one DNA sequence encoding this CDR3. The J gene is TRBJ2-1, the V gene TRBV10-1; TRBD2 matches 7 bases. With 5 bases clipped from V and 1 base from J, the junction kept 2 bases outside the gene matches. Looked up from germline, CDR1 is WNHNN and CDR2 is SYGVQD (reference sequence). The CDR3 length is 14 residues. For the CDR3, the DNA is TGCGCCAGCAGTCCGGGGGGATCCTACAATGAGCAGTTCTTC. It encodes CASSPGGSYNEQFF.

CDR3 sequence: CTSSQDFRVDQPQHF. CDR3 nucleotide sequence: TGCACCAGCAGCCAAGATTTTCGGGTTGATCAGCCCCAGCATTTT. The chain joins TRBV1 to TRBJ1-5. TRBV1 corresponds to a pseudogene. The CDR3 totals 15 residues.

The chain combines TRBV7-2 with TRBJ2-5; D may be TRBD2 (5 bases). The CDR3 extends over 15 amino acids. CDR1 is SGHTA, CDR2 FQGNSA, per germline. Trimming took off 1 base at V and 5 bases at J, with 14 bases between the two ends. In DNA form, the CDR3 reads TGTGCCAGCAGCTTAGTTCTAGCTTGGTGGGAGACCCAGTACTTC. It specifies CASSLVLAWWETQYF.

This sequence joins TRBV9 and TRBJ2-7; 7 bases align to TRBD1. Germline trimming cut 5 bases from V and 3 bases from J; bases unmatched to any gene: 8. This CDR3 has 14 amino acids. Germline-derived CDR1 and CDR2 are SGDLS and YYNGEE. Here the CDR3 reads CASSPTGIIYEQYF. Written as DNA, the CDR3 is TGTGCCAGCAGTCCGACAGGGATAATCTACGAGCAGTACTTC.